Shown below are 18 T cell receptor beta chains from a single sample sequenced in a study of shared clonotypes between healthy human individuals (TCRdb year 2020). The library was built by means of the immunoSEQ multiplex PCR assay. The immuneACCESS repertoire file appears here via TCRdb, limited to in-frame rearrangements. These files lack a portion of the clones; in checked studies, under half of the deficit traces to unresolved V genes, and the cause of the others is not known. Within this sample are roughly 500,000 clones, with around 96% of them counted one time only. 0.055% to 0.075% of the sample rests with the top ten. What was sequenced was naive CD4+ T cells sorted from blood. According to the study, the label for this sample's cell subset or site signals: CD45RA+ positively selected. These receptors all come from a woman aged 25 to 45 in good health.

The V call is TRBV6-6, the J call TRBJ1-5; TRBD1 is a possible D gene (6 bases). Germline assignment: CDR1 MNHNY and CDR2 SVGAGI (reference sequence). The CDR3 is 13 residues long. Trimming shortened V by 7 bases and J by 7 bases, and 14 bases separated the two germline ends. CDR3 DNA: TGTGCCAGCAAAACCGGGGGGGCACAGCCCCAGCATTTT. Translation: CASKTGGAQPQHF.

The chain links TRBV9 to TRBJ2-1; 7 bases are a match to TRBD2. The germline CDR1 and CDR2 sequences are SGDLS and YYNGEE. This CDR3 contains 15 residues. The junction had 3 bases not matched to a gene; V was cut back by 3 bases and J by 0 bases. The CDR3 DNA is TGTGCCAGCAGCGACTTAGCGGGCTCCTACAATGAGCAGTTCTTC. Translation gives CASSDLAGSYNEQFF.

The chain has TRBV27 and TRBJ1-6, with D uncertain. The V end lost 6 bases, the J end lost 0 bases, and 15 bases lay between the germline ends. Germline V gene sequence: CDR1 MNHEY, CDR2 SMNVEV (reference sequence). This CDR3 has 17 amino acids. CDR3 nucleotides: TGTGCCAGCAGCCGGGGTCCCAGGAGCTCCTATAATTCACCCCTCCACTTT. This codes for CASSRGPRSSYNSPLHF.

The chain combines TRBV7-9 with TRBJ2-7; 10 bases line up with TRBD1. The CDR3 has 14 amino acids. V shed 5 bases and J 6 bases; nucleotides not matched to a gene: 7. Looked up from germline, CDR1 is SEHNR and CDR2 is FQNEAQ (reference sequence). The CDR3 sequence is CASSPGQGVLEQYF. The CDR3 bases are TGTGCCAGCAGCCCCGGACAGGGGGTACTCGAGCAGTACTTC. The full variable domain, with the rest looked up from reference TRBV7-9 and TRBJ2-7, is DTGVSQNPRHKITKRGQNVTFRCDPISEHNRLYWYRQTLGQGPEFLTYFQNEAQLEKSRLLSDRFSAERPKGSFSTLEIQRTEQGDSAMYLCASSPGQGVLEQYFGPGTRLTVT.

The genes are TRBV11-2 and TRBJ2-7, with a possible D match to TRBD2 (5 bases). The CDR3 consists of 14 residues. Germline-derived CDR1 and CDR2 are SGHAT and FQNNGV. V was cut by 1 base and J by 2 bases, with 9 bases left in between. The CDR3 DNA follows: TGTGCCAGCAGCTTAGGGCTAGCCCCCTACGAGCAGTACTTC. As protein: CASSLGLAPYEQYF.

CDR3 loop: CSVHPGLATREQFF. DNA for the CDR3: TGCAGCGTCCACCCGGGACTAGCGACCCGCGAGCAGTTCTTC. The chain recombines TRBV29-1 with TRBJ2-1; 10 bases match TRBD2. The CDR3 spans 14 residues. Germline assignment: CDR1 SQVTM and CDR2 ANQGSEA. With 6 bases clipped from V and 10 bases from J, the junction kept 12 bases outside the gene matches.

V and J are TRBV4-1 and TRBJ2-1, with D unresolved. The CDR3 runs to 19 residues. The germline CDR1 and CDR2 sequences are MGHRA and YSYEKL. Trimming shortened V by 1 base and J by 10 bases, and 29 bases separated the two germline ends. CDR3 loop: CASSQANPNLPSDGGEQFF. CDR3 nucleotides: TGCGCCAGCAGCCAAGCCAACCCGAATTTGCCATCGGACGGTGGCGAGCAGTTCTTC.

V gene TRBV5-1 combines with J gene TRBJ2-7; 7 bases are a match to TRBD1. Germline loops: CDR1 SGHRS, CDR2 YFSETQ. Trimming at V came to 4 bases and at J to 2 bases, leaving 6 bases not matched to a gene. This CDR3 has 14 residues. The CDR3 DNA reads TGCGCCAGCAGCCTAGAGACAGGGCCCTACGAGCAGTACTTC. Translating it yields CASSLETGPYEQYF.

The rearrangement joins TRBV7-2 to TRBJ2-5; 9 bases line up with TRBD1. V dropped 5 bases and J dropped 4; count of bases not matched to a gene: 8. Per germline, CDR1 SGHTA and CDR2 FQGNSA. There are 15 residues in the CDR3. CDR3 nucleotide sequence: TGTGCCAGCAGCCTGGACAGGGGTCTGGCAGAGACCCAGTACTTC. This sequence encodes CASSLDRGLAETQYF.

The V call is TRBV7-9, the J call TRBJ2-1; 11 positions match TRBD2. Per germline, CDR1 SEHNR and CDR2 FQNEAQ (reference sequence). The CDR3 is 15 residues long. Germline trimming cut 5 bases from V and 5 bases from J; bases unmatched to any gene: 5. CDR3 sequence: CASSRVAGGHNEQFF. CDR3 DNA: TGTGCCAGCAGCCGGGTAGCGGGAGGGCACAATGAGCAGTTCTTC.

The CDR3 loop reads CASSFPDVNQPQHF. CDR3 sequence (DNA): TGCGCCAGCAGCTTCCCGGATGTCAATCAGCCCCAGCATTTT. This chain connects TRBV5-1 to TRBJ1-5; D is unclear. Germline V lookup: CDR1 SGHRS, CDR2 YFSETQ. Trimming removed 2 bases at V and 3 bases at J, with 9 bases between. This CDR3 has 14 residues.

The V and J genes are TRBV5-1 and TRBJ1-2; TRBD1 matches at 8 bases. The germline gives CDR1 SGHRS, CDR2 YFSETQ. V shed 4 bases and J 2 bases; nucleotides not matched to a gene: 4. The CDR3 contains 14 residues. The CDR3 DNA is TGCGCCAGCAGCCCACAGGGGGAGAACTATGGCTACACCTTC. It is translated as CASSPQGENYGYTF.

V and J are TRBV5-1 and TRBJ2-7; D unresolved. The ends were cut back, 2 bases at V and 1 base at J, with 7 bases in the middle. Germline CDR1 SGHRS, CDR2 YFSETQ. The CDR3 is made up of 13 amino acids. CDR3 sequence reads: CASSFSRSYEQYF. CDR3 coding DNA: TGCGCCAGCAGCTTCTCCCGGTCCTACGAGCAGTACTTC.

This chain uses TRBV28 with TRBJ1-4; maybe TRBD1 (5 bases). V dropped 4 bases and J dropped 4 bases, with 13 bases sitting between them. The germline V gene has CDR1 MDHEN and CDR2 SYDVKM. The CDR3 consists of 15 residues. CDR3 in DNA: TGTGCCAGCAGTTATCCGGGACGGGTTAATGAAAAACTGTTTTTT. Its protein product is CASSYPGRVNEKLFF.

The chain has TRBV5-1 and TRBJ2-5; 7 nucleotides match TRBD1. Germline loops: CDR1 SGHRS, CDR2 YFSETQ. V shed 2 bases and J 0 bases; nucleotides not matched to a gene: 1. The CDR3 has 14 residues. CDR3 in amino acids: CASSLTGDQETQYF. The CDR3 region has the DNA TGCGCCAGCAGCTTAACAGGGGACCAAGAGACCCAGTACTTC.

This clone has just one count. The rearrangement joins TRBV6-6 to TRBJ2-7, with 7 bases lining up with TRBD1. From germline, CDR1 is MNHNY and CDR2 SVGAGI (reference sequence). This CDR3 spans 14 amino acids. V gave up 6 bases and J gave up 2 bases; unmatched junction bases: 7. CDR3 DNA: TGTGCCAGCAGGCAGACAGGGATGCCCTACGAGCAGTACTTC. Translated, it gives CASRQTGMPYEQYF.

The chain is built from TRBV5-1 and TRBJ2-2; TRBD2 matches 7 bases. In germline, CDR1 is SGHRS, CDR2 YFSETQ. The CDR3 runs 13 residues. V shed 4 bases and J 3 bases; nucleotides not matched to a gene: 0. The CDR3: CASSAGDTGELFF. The CDR3 nucleotides are TGCGCCAGCAGCGCGGGGGACACCGGGGAGCTGTTTTTT.

This chain joins TRBV18 and TRBJ1-2; D is unresolved. V was trimmed by 0 bases and J by 2 bases, leaving 10 bases between them. This CDR3 has 15 amino acids. Germline V gives CDR1 KGHSH, CDR2 LQKENI. The chain's CDR3 is CASSPPSHGNYGYTF. In nucleotides, the CDR3 is TGTGCCAGCTCACCACCATCCCATGGAAACTATGGCTACACCTTC.